The sequence of this T cell receptor (beta chain) was determined in a study of cytomegalovirus exposure and HLA in healthy donors. In the study overall: In an earlier analysis, around 120 million unique TCR beta sequences were found from some 200 million T cells. Overall study findings and caveats: In an earlier analysis, most TCR beta V segments were productive about 87% or about 30% of the time. Presence/absence analyses rested on an assumption that sequencing depth was roughly uniform across donors. Compared with the roughly 670-donor mean, an Asian-associated ancestry cluster reportedly had fewer N-insertions, according to a later analysis.

V was pared by 4 bases and J by 5 bases, with 7 bases of the junction left unmatched. The CDR3 extends over 15 amino acids. From germline, CDR1 is SGHRS and CDR2 YFSETQ. Concerning this clone itself: Its antigen is unknown.

The PCR was carried out with 60 Vbeta primers and 13 Jbeta primers. Produced via immunoSEQ multiplex PCR; TCRdb's table is partial and in-frame only. The sample lists about 130,000 clones; around 63% were seen once. Sequencing was performed on PBMCs. This receptor was taken from a human donor in good health. V usage is TRBV5-1 and J usage is TRBJ2-5, with 11 positions matching TRBD1. This CDR3 reads CASSRTGGDSETQYF. In DNA form, the CDR3 reads TGCGCCAGCAGCCGGACAGGGGGCGATTCGGAGACCCAGTACTTC.